A selection of T cell receptor beta chains follows, all from one sample in a study of regulatory dendritic cells for organ transplantation. The method was immunoSEQ multiplex PCR; TCRdb's version includes in-frame clones alone and lacks a portion of them. The sample yields about 18,000 clones, around 85% seen once. Their antigens remain unidentified. Sequenced sample: memory CD4+ T cells from blood cultured with regulatory dendritic cells. The receptors stem from a human donor in good health. The CDR3 runs from the conserved cysteine through the conserved F or W. A D gene is named only where the DNA matches it firmly. The size of a clone is reported for some rows only, either as once, few or many, or as a class for expanded clones.

d_gene | abundance | j_gene | v_gene | CDR3nt | CDR3aa
. | few | TRBJ2-1 | TRBV18 | TGTGCCAGCTCACCAGGTCTAGGCACGTACAATGAGCAGTTCTTC | CASSPGLGTYNEQFF
. | . | TRBJ2-3 | TRBV9 | TGTGCCAGCTCCCGGACGGGTTTAGATACGCAGTATTTT | CASSRTGLDTQYF
. | . | TRBJ1-5 | TRBV7-3 | TGTGCCAGCAGCTTTCTTCAGCCCCAGCATTTT | CASSFLQPQHF
. | . | TRBJ1-5 | TRBV19 | TGTGCCAGTAGAGCCTCCGGATCAGGCAATCAGCCCCAGCATTTT | CASRASGSGNQPQHF
TRBD2 | once | TRBJ2-3 | TRBV4-2 | TGTGCCAGCAGCCAAGATGGAGGAGGGACTAGCGCCGATACGCAGTATTTT | CASSQDGGGTSADTQYF
. | once | TRBJ2-5 | TRBV9 | TGTGCCAGCAGCGTAGGGCCAGGAGAGACCCAGTACTTC | CASSVGPGETQYF
TRBD1 | . | TRBJ1-4 | TRBV7-9 | TGTGCCAGCAGCCTCCGGACAGGATTAAATGAAAAACTGTTTTTT | CASSLRTGLNEKLFF
. | . | TRBJ2-1 | TRBV6-6 | TGTGCCAGCAGACGAACTACGATAGTACTCTTC | CASRRTTIVLF
. | . | TRBJ2-7 | TRBV27 | TGTGCCAGCAGTTTACTAGTAAAAAGGGACGAGCAGTACTTC | CASSLLVKRDEQYF
. | once | TRBJ1-3 | TRBV6-5 | TGTGCCAGCAGTGGTACAGGGTCTGGAAACACCATATATTTT | CASSGTGSGNTIYF
. | once | TRBJ2-7 | TRBV5-4 | TGTGCCAGCAGCTCCCGGACAGAACTATCCTACGAGCAGTACTTC | CASSSRTELSYEQYF
TRBD1 | . | TRBJ1-5 | TRBV28 | TGTGCCAGCAGATCTGACAGGGGGGTTAGTCAGCCCCAGCATTTT | CASRSDRGVSQPQHF
. | . | TRBJ1-2 | TRBV7-6 | TGTGCCAGCAGCCAAGGACATTTGGGGGCCGGTGGCTACACCTTC | CASSQGHLGAGGYTF
. | . | TRBJ2-1 | TRBV7-9 | TGTGCCAGCAGCTTCCGAGAGATAGTTTTGAATGAGCAGTTCTTC | CASSFREIVLNEQFF
. | . | TRBJ1-5 | TRBV2 | TGTGCCAGCCGGGACGCGCTTTATAGCAATCAGCCCCAGCATTTT | CASRDALYSNQPQHF
. | few | TRBJ2-3 | TRBV7-2 | TGTGCCAGCAGCTCGACCTCAGATACAGATACGCAGTATTTT | CASSSTSDTDTQYF
TRBD2 | . | TRBJ2-1 | TRBV29-1 | TGCAGCGTTGAGACTAGCGGGAGTATCCGTGCTGAGCAGTTCTTC | CSVETSGSIRAEQFF
TRBD2 | . | TRBJ2-7 | TRBV6-5 | TGTGCCAGCAGAAAAGGACTAGCGGGTAACTACGAGCAGTACTTC | CASRKGLAGNYEQYF
. | . | TRBJ2-1 | TRBV7-2 | TGTGCCAGCAGCCAACCGATTAATGAGCAGTTCTTC | CASSQPINEQFF
. | . | TRBJ2-2 | TRBV10-1 | TGCGCCAGCAGTGAAGGCGGGACAGCCGGGGAGCTGTTTTTT | CASSEGGTAGELFF
. | . | TRBJ2-5 | TRBV15 | TGTGCCACCAGGGAATGGAGGGTGGGGGAGACCCAGTACTTC | CATREWRVGETQYF
. | . | TRBJ1-1 | TRBV7-3 | TGTGCCAGCAGCTTGGCATTAATGGGCTCTGAAGCTTTCTTT | CASSLALMGSEAFF
TRBD1 | . | TRBJ1-5 | TRBV30 | TGTGCCTGGAATTCAGGGGGTCAGCCCCAGCATTTT | CAWNSGGQPQHF
. | . | TRBJ1-2 | TRBV28 | TGTGCCAGCAAAATCGGCGGGGGCTCTTACAGCTACTATGGCTACACCTTC | CASKIGGGSYSYYGYTF
. | . | TRBJ1-1 | TRBV7-3 | TGTGCCAGCAGCTTAACTCAAAACACTGAAGCTTTCTTT | CASSLTQNTEAFF
. | few | TRBJ1-1 | TRBV19 | TGTGCCAGTAGTATCCTTCAGGGGAACACTGAAGCTTTCTTT | CASSILQGNTEAFF
TRBD2 | once | TRBJ2-1 | TRBV28 | TGTGCCAGCAGTCCCCCCCCAGCGGGAGGGCCGGTTGAGCAGTTCTTC | CASSPPPAGGPVEQFF
TRBD1 | few | TRBJ1-1 | TRBV7-8 | TGTGCCAGCAGCATCCTGGGACAGGGCATTATTGTAACCGGGGCTTTCTTT | CASSILGQGIIVTGAFF
. | . | TRBJ1-4 | TRBV5-3 | TGTGCCAGAAGCTACGGACGGCTTGAAAAACTGTTTTTT | CARSYGRLEKLFF
TRBD1 | . | TRBJ2-3 | TRBV7-6 | TGTGCCAGCAGATTTGGACAGGAGAGCACAGATACGCAGTATTTT | CASRFGQESTDTQYF
. | . | TRBJ2-5 | TRBV6-5 | TGTGCCAGCAAGGGGGGAGAGACCCAGTACTTC | CASKGGETQYF
. | . | TRBJ2-5 | TRBV9 | TGTGCCAGCAGCGAGGGGGGCAGGGCATCCGGAGAGACCCAGTACTTC | CASSEGGRASGETQYF
TRBD2 | . | TRBJ2-3 | TRBV4-1 | TGCGCCAGCAGCCATAGTCTAGCGGGAGGACCAGATACGCAGTATTTT | CASSHSLAGGPDTQYF
TRBD1 | . | TRBJ2-7 | TRBV6-1 | TGTGCCAGCAGTGAGGGCAGGGGGCCGTACGAGCAGTACTTC | CASSEGRGPYEQYF
. | . | TRBJ2-4 | TRBV2 | TGTGCCAGCAAATTCGGGATCAGGGCCAAAAACATTCAGTACTTC | CASKFGIRAKNIQYF
. | . | TRBJ2-7 | TRBV7-6 | TGTGCCAGCAGCCCTCAACAAGGGTGGGAGCAGTACTTC | CASSPQQGWEQYF
. | . | TRBJ1-5 | TRBV30 | TGTGCCTGGAGTGTACAGGGACGGCCCCAGCATTTT | CAWSVQGRPQHF
TRBD2 | once | TRBJ2-5 | TRBV9 | TGTGCCAGCAGCCCCTTCGCTAGCGGTCTTGAGACCCAGTACTTC | CASSPFASGLETQYF
. | . | TRBJ1-2 | TRBV4-2 | TGTGCCAGCAGCCTAGAAAATACTAACTATGGCTACACCTTC | CASSLENTNYGYTF
. | . | TRBJ2-1 | TRBV11-2 | TGTGCCAGCAGCTTGGATAGGTTCCCGCAGTTCTTC | CASSLDRFPQFF
. | few | TRBJ2-3 | TRBV28 | TGTGCCAGCAGTTTGTCAGATACGCAGTATTTT | CASSLSDTQYF
. | . | TRBJ2-3 | TRBV7-2 | TGTGCCAGCAGCTTATCGGTGGCAGGATATATGAATTTT | CASSLSVAGYMNF
. | . | TRBJ2-1 | TRBV9 | TGTGCCAGCAGCCCCCCGGGCTGGAGCTCCTACAATGAGCAGTTCTTC | CASSPPGWSSYNEQFF
. | few | TRBJ2-3 | TRBV28 | TGTGCCAGCAGTTGGGGACGGACAGATACGCAGTATTTT | CASSWGRTDTQYF
. | . | TRBJ1-1 | TRBV18 | TGTGCCAGCTCACCACCGTCACGTCGTGACACTGAAGCTTTCTTT | CASSPPSRRDTEAFF
. | . | TRBJ2-7 | TRBV4-2 | TGTGCCAGCAGCCAAGATACCCAGATGCAGTACTTC | CASSQDTQMQYF
. | . | TRBJ2-7 | TRBV15 | TGTGCCACCAGCAGGGTGACAGGCTCCTACGAGCAGTACTTC | CATSRVTGSYEQYF
. | . | TRBJ2-1 | TRBV7-9 | TGTGCCAGCAGCTCGCGACAGCGTTCCTACAATGAGCAGTTCTTC | CASSSRQRSYNEQFF
. | . | TRBJ2-5 | TRBV18 | TGTGCCAGCTCTCGGGAGTCGGGGGGCACCCCAAAGACCCAGTACTTC | CASSRESGGTPKTQYF
. | few | TRBJ2-2 | TRBV2 | TGTGCCAGCAGCCTCGACGGTTACACCGGGGAGCTGTTTTTT | CASSLDGYTGELFF
TRBD1 | . | TRBJ1-2 | TRBV28 | TGTGCCAGCGGTAAAACAGGGGAAGGCTACACCTTC | CASGKTGEGYTF
. | . | TRBJ2-3 | TRBV2 | TGTGCCAGCAAGGGCGGGACTCGCGAAGATACGCAGTATTTT | CASKGGTREDTQYF
. | once | TRBJ2-5 | TRBV7-2 | TGTGCCAGCAGCCTCCCGCCCACGCAAGAGACCCAGTACTTC | CASSLPPTQETQYF
. | . | TRBJ1-1 | TRBV11-1 | TGTGCCAGCAGGCCACGGGGGGCCCGTCCACAGAACACTGAAGCTTTCTTT | CASRPRGARPQNTEAFF